Listed here are 16 T cell receptor beta chains from one sample, sequenced in a study of T cells in Graves' hyperthyroidism and ophthalmopathy. Amplified TCR beta CDR3 regions derived from RNA transcripts. An initial round of RT-PCR targeting the TCR CDR3 relied on the HTBI primer set. Using its own MiXCR run on the multiplex PCR reads, TCRdb lists one record per CDR3 protein. The top ten hold about 25% of the sample, which has about 96,000 distinct CDR3 sequences, about 51% seen once. Sequenced sample: blood. The receptors were gathered from a woman in her forties with Graves' hyperthyroidism.

The V and J genes are TRBV10-3 and TRBJ1-5; maybe TRBD1 (5 bases). Trimming stripped 5 bases from V and 5 bases from J, with 10 bases between. CDR1 ENHRY and CDR2 SYGVKD come from the germline V gene. The CDR3 is made up of 13 amino acids. The CDR3: CAISTGGDQPQHF. The CDR3, as DNA: TGTGCCATCAGTACAGGAGGGGATCAGCCCCAGCATTTT.

This chain connects TRBV7-3 to TRBJ1-2, with D possibly matching TRBD1 (5 bases). V was cut by 5 bases and J by 9 bases, with 25 bases left in between. The V gene's germline CDR1 is SGHTA and CDR2 FQGTGA. This CDR3 spans 16 amino acids. The CDR3 DNA reads TGTGCCAGCAGCCATGGCCTGGGCCTTGGGGGATCTAGCTACACCTTC. Protein sequence: CASSHGLGLGGSSYTF.

The chain links TRBV24-1 to TRBJ2-5; TRBD2 matches at 9 bases. The CDR3 is made up of 15 amino acids. J was trimmed by 1 base and V by 4 bases; bases with no gene match: 3. Germline CDR1 reads KGHDR; CDR2 reads SFDVKD. In nucleotides, the CDR3 is TGTGCCACCAGTGACCCGACTAGCGGCCAAGAGACCCAGTACTTC. The encoded protein is CATSDPTSGQETQYF.

The J gene is TRBJ1-3, the V gene TRBV7-9; 10 nucleotides agree with TRBD1. V gave up 5 bases and J gave up 2 bases; unmatched junction bases: 3. The CDR3 has 15 residues. CDR1 and CDR2 from the germline V gene are SEHNR and FQNEAQ (reference sequence). CDR3 sequence (DNA): TGTGCCAGCAGCCCCGGGACAGGGGCTGGAAACACCATATATTTT. It translates to CASSPGTGAGNTIYF.

This clonotype came up many times. V and J are TRBV6-5 and TRBJ1-3, with D possibly TRBD1 on 5 matching bases. Trimming cost V 5 bases and J 4 bases, with 12 bases left between them. Germline assignment: CDR1 MNHEY and CDR2 SVGAGI. This CDR3 spans 14 amino acids. CDR3 amino acids: CASSTQGRGNTIYF. CDR3 nucleotides: TGTGCCAGCAGTACCCAGGGTCGAGGAAACACCATATATTTT.

As to this clonotype: A read error is likely, as this CDR3 ends without the conserved phenylalanine or tryptophan. The DNA is omitted, as the CDR3 cannot be located on it reliably, and the CDR3 follows TCRdb's listing. This chain joins TRBV15 and TRBJ1-5. Termini included, the CDR3 measures 13 amino acids. CDR1 LNHNV and CDR2 YYDKDF come from the germline V gene (reference sequence). CDR3 residues: CATSTDSNQPQRS.

The rearrangement joins TRBV5-1 to TRBJ2-5; 9 bases map to TRBD1. V trimming: 4 bases; J trimming: 6 bases; junction bases outside the gene matches: 4. This CDR3 spans 13 amino acids. The germline CDR1 and CDR2 sequences are SGHRS and YFSETQ. The CDR3 sequence is CASSGTGPKTQYF. In nucleotides, the CDR3 is TGCGCCAGCAGCGGGACAGGGCCGAAGACCCAGTACTTC. The whole variable domain, remainder taken from reference TRBV5-1 and TRBJ2-5, is KAGVTQTPRYLIKTRGQQVTLSCSPISGHRSVSWYQQTPGQGLQFLFEYFSETQRNKGNFPGRFSGRQFSNSRSEMNVSTLELGDSALYLCASSGTGPKTQYFGPGTRLLVL.

This clonotype was detected many times. The chain recombines TRBV12-3 or TRBV12-4 with TRBJ2-5; 12 positions match TRBD2. The CDR3 is 14 amino acids. J gave up 13 bases and V 4 bases, and 10 bases lay outside the gene matches. The CDR3 here is CASSSHGASGRGYF. The DNA of the CDR3 is TGTGCCAGCAGTTCCCACGGGGCTAGCGGGAGGGGGTACTTC.

CDR3 amino acids: CSAITGTSGGYEQYF. CDR3 DNA: TGCAGTGCTATCACCGGGACTAGCGGGGGCTACGAGCAGTACTTC. The rearrangement links TRBV20-1 to TRBJ2-7; 14 positions agree with TRBD2. Germline V gene sequence: CDR1 DFQATT, CDR2 SNEGSKA (reference sequence). Trimming cost V 4 bases and J 3 bases; bases outside gene matches: 5. The CDR3 runs to 15 residues.

The chain carries TRBV6-1 and TRBJ1-3; 9 bases match TRBD1. Germline V gene sequence: CDR1 MNHNS, CDR2 SASEGT. V was pared by 9 bases and J by 8 bases, with 14 bases of the junction left unmatched. The CDR3 totals 15 residues. CDR3 amino acids: CASSRLAGDRDTIYF. The CDR3 bases are TGTGCCAGTAGCAGACTAGCTGGGGACAGGGACACCATATATTTT.

This clonotype was found many times. The rearrangement links TRBV12-3 or TRBV12-4 to TRBJ2-7, with TRBD1 matching 10 bases. V shed 5 bases, J shed 3 bases, and the junction held 1 base outside the gene matches. The CDR3 consists of 13 residues. The DNA of the CDR3 is TGTGCCAGCAGTGGGGACAGGGGCTACGAGCAGTACTTC. Residues: CASSGDRGYEQYF.

This clonotype showed up many times. This rearrangement joins TRBV7-8 to TRBJ1-2; 7 positions match TRBD1. The V gene's germline CDR1 is SGHVS and CDR2 FQNEAQ. The ends lost 1 base at V and 8 bases at J; junction bases unmatched: 7. The CDR3 is 14 residues long. In DNA form, the CDR3 reads TGTGCCAGCAGCTTAGAGGATCAGGGGGAGGGCTACACCTTC. Its protein product is CASSLEDQGEGYTF.

With respect to this clonotype: A much larger clonotype is one base distant, so this may be a read error. This chain uses TRBV5-1 with TRBJ1-1; D is possibly TRBD1 (6 bases). CDR1 SGHRS and CDR2 YFSETQ come from the germline V gene. This CDR3 spans 15 amino acids. The CDR3, as DNA: TGCGCCGGCAGCTTGATTTGGGGGGCGGCCACTGAAGCTTTCTTT. This gives the protein CAGSLIWGAATEAFF.

This clonotype came up many times. The rearrangement joins TRBV29-1 to TRBJ2-7, with 12 bases aligning to TRBD2. The germline CDR1 and CDR2 sequences are SQVTM and ANQGSEA. The CDR3 contains 14 residues. The ends lost 6 bases at V and 4 bases at J; junction bases unmatched: 7. CDR3 sequence reads: CSVGPSGRAYEQYF. CDR3 DNA sequence: TGCAGCGTCGGTCCTAGCGGGAGGGCTTACGAGCAGTACTTC.

About this clonotype: Being one base from a much bigger clone, this may be a read error. The missing conserved phenylalanine or tryptophan at the end of this CDR3 makes a read error likely. The genes are TRBV7-2 and TRBJ1-2; TRBD1 might be the D (5 bases). Looked up from germline, CDR1 is SGHTA and CDR2 is FQGNSA. CDR3 length: 12 amino acids. Trimming left V 5 bases short and J 4 bases short, with 8 bases between. The CDR3 spells CASSRTSYGYTL. The CDR3 bases are TGTGCCAGCAGCCGGACAAGCTATGGCTACACCCTC.

V is TRBV10-3 and J is TRBJ2-7; 7 bases line up with TRBD1. CDR1 and CDR2 (germline): ENHRY, SYGVKD. The CDR3 contains 14 residues. The CDR3 loop reads CVIRDSSSSYEQYF. CDR3 in DNA: TGTGTTATCAGGGACAGTTCGAGCTCCTACGAGCAGTACTTC.